This T cell receptor (beta chain) was documented in a study of T cell changes during pregnancy in multiple sclerosis. V lost 2 bases and J lost 4, with 12 bases in between. The CDR3 totals 13 residues. Germline V gene sequence: CDR1 GTSNPN, CDR2 SVGIG (reference sequence). This clone was observed a single time. This table comes from immunoSEQ multiplex PCR, and its TCRdb copy is limited to in-frame clones, with some not included. The sample shows just under 20,000 clones, 80% to 90% of them seen only once. The sequence derives from a female donor in good health, enrolled as a control in a pregnancy study. The chain combines TRBV30 with TRBJ2-7; unclear D gene. This specimen consisted of CD8+ T cells from peripheral blood mononuclear cells, obtained in the second trimester of pregnancy. CDR3 sequence (DNA): TGTGCCTGGAGTCACAGAAATGGTTACGAGCAGTACTTC. Residues: CAWSHRNGYEQYF.